Below are 4 T cell receptor beta chains sequenced from a single sample in a study of CD8 T cells in Susac syndrome. Random hexamers were used to reverse transcribe the RNA input (about 0.45 to 1 ug). Via MiXCR, TCRdb re-called the immunoSEQ multiplex PCR reads, giving one row per CDR3 protein. The data show around 130,000 distinct CDR3 sequences, around 94% seen once. Input material: CD4+ T cells from PBMCs. The source is a human donor in good health.

This clonotype was recorded once. The chain employs TRBV7-2 and TRBJ2-5; D remains ambiguous. CDR1 SGHTA and CDR2 FQGNSA come from the germline V gene. V lost 5 bases, J lost 5 bases, and 9 bases lay in between. This CDR3 contains 12 residues. The CDR3 region has the DNA TGTGCCAGCAGCGCCAATTCGGAGACCCAGTACTTC. Translating it yields CASSANSETQYF.

This chain connects TRBV29-1 to TRBJ2-5; tentatively, D is TRBD2 (7 bases). This CDR3 has 13 amino acids. Germline CDR1 and CDR2: SQVTM and ANQGSEA. Trimming cost V 7 bases and J 5 bases, with 17 bases left between them. CDR3 coding DNA: TGCAGCGATCGGGGGGCCGGGGGGGAGACCCAGTACTTC. Its protein product is CSDRGAGGETQYF.

The gene calls are TRBV24-1 and TRBJ2-1, with D maybe TRBD1 (5 bases). Trimming cost V 0 bases and J 3 bases, with 17 bases left between them. The CDR3 is made up of 18 amino acids. CDR1 is KGHDR and CDR2 is SFDVKD in the germline V gene. Written as DNA, the CDR3 is TGTGCCACCAGTGATTTGAAGAGACAGAGTCCTCGCTACAATGAGCAGTTCTTC. Its translation is CATSDLKRQSPRYNEQFF.

The chain is built from TRBV6-1 and TRBJ1-1, with D possibly matching TRBD1 (5 bases). Deletions cut 6 bases from V and 3 bases from J, with 11 bases between. The germline gives CDR1 MNHNS, CDR2 SASEGT. The CDR3 is 13 amino acids. CDR3: CASRRGVDTEAFF. The CDR3 DNA reads as TGTGCCAGCAGGAGGGGAGTCGACACTGAAGCTTTCTTT.